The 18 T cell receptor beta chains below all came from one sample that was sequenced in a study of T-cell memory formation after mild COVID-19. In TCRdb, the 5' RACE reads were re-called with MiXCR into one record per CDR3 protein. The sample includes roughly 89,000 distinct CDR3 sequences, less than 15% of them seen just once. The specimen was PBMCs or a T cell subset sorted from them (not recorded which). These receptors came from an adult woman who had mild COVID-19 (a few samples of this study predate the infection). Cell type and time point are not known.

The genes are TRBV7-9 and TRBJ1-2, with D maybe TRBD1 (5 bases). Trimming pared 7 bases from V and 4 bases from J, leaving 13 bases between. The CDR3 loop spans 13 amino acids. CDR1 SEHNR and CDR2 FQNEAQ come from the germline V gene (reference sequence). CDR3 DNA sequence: TGTGCCAGCACGTCGGACATCCTCTATGGCTACACCTTC. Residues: CASTSDILYGYTF.

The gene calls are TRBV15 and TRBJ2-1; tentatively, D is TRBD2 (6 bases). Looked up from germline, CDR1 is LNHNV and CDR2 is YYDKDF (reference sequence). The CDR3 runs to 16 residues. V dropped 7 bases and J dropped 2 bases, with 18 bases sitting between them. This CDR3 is CATTPEGRVTYNEQFF. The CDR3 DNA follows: TGTGCCACCACCCCGGAGGGCCGAGTTACCTACAATGAGCAGTTCTTC.

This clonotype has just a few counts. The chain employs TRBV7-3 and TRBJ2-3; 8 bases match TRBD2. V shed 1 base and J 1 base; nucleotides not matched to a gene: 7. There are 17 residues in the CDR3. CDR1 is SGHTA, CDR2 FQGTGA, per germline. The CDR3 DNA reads TGTGCCAGCAGCTTAATCGGGTTCGGGGGGGGCACAGATACGCAGTATTTT. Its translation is CASSLIGFGGGTDTQYF.

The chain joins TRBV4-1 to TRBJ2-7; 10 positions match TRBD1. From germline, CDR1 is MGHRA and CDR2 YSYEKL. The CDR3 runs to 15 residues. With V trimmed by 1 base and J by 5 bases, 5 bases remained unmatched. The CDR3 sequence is CASSQVGTGEDEQYF. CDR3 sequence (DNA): TGCGCCAGCAGCCAAGTTGGGACAGGGGAGGACGAGCAGTACTTC.

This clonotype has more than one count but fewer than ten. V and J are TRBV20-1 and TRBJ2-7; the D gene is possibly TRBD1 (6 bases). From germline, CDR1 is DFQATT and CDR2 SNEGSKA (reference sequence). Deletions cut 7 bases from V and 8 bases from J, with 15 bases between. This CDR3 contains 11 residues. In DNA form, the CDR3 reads TGCAGTGTCGGGATAGACAGGCAGCAGTACTTC. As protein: CSVGIDRQQYF.

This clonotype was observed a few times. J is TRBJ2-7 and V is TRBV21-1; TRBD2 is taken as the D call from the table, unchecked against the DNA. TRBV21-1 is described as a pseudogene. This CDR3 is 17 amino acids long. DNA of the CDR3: TGTGCCAGCAGCAAGCACCCCCGGGCTAGCGGTACCTACGAGCAGTACTTC. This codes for CASSKHPRASGTYEQYF.

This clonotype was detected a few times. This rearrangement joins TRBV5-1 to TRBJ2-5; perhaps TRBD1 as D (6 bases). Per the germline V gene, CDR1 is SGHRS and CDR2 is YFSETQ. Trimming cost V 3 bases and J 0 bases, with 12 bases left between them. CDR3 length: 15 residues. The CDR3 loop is CASSWNRVHQETQYF. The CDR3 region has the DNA TGCGCCAGCAGCTGGAACAGGGTGCACCAAGAGACCCAGTACTTC.

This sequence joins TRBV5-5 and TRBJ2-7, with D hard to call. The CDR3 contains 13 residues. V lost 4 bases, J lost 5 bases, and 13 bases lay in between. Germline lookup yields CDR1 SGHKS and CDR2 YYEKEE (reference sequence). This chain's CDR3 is CASSGAVGNEQYF. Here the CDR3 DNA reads TGTGCCAGCAGCGGTGCAGTGGGGAACGAGCAGTACTTC.

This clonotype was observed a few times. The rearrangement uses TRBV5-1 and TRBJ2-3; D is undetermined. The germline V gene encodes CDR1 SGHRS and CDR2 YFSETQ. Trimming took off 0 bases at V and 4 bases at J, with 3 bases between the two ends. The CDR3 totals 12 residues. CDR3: CASSLVSDTQYF. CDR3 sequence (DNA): TGCGCCAGCAGCTTGGTTTCAGATACGCAGTATTTT.

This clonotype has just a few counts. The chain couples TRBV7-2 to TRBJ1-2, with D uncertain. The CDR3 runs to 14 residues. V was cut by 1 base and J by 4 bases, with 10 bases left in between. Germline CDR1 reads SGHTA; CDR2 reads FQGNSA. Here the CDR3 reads CASSLDPGSYGYTF. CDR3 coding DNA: TGTGCCAGCAGCTTAGACCCGGGGAGCTATGGCTACACCTTC.

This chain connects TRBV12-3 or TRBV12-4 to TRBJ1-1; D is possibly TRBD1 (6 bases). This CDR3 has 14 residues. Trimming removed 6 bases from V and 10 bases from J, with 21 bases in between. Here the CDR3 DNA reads TGTGCCAGCAGCCCCCGGGACACCACCAGGGGAGCTTTCTTT. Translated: CASSPRDTTRGAFF.

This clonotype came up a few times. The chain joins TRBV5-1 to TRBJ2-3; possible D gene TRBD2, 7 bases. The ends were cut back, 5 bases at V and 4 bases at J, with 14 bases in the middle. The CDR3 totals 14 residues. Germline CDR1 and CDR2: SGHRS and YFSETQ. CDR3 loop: CASRYEGGADTQYF. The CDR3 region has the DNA TGCGCCAGCAGATATGAAGGGGGGGCAGATACGCAGTATTTT.

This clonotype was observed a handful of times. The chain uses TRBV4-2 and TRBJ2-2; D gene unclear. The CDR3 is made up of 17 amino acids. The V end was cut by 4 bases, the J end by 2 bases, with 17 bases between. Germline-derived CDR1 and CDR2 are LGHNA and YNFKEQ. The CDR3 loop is CASSRTTGGGNTGELFF. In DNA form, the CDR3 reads TGTGCCAGCAGCCGGACCACGGGCGGCGGCAACACCGGGGAGCTGTTTTTT.

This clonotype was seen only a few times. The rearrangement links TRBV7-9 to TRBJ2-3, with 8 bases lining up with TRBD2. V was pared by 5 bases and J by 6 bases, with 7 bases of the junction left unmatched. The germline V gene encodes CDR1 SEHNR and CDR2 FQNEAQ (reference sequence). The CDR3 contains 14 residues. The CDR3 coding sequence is TGTGCCAGCAGCCCTAGCGGGCGGGGGGATACGCAGTATTTT. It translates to CASSPSGRGDTQYF.

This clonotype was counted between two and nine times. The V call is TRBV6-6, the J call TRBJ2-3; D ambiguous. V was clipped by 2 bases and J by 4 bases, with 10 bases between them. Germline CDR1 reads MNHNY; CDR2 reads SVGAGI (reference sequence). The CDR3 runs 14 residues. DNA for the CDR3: TGTGCCAGCAGTTACGTGGTTGCCTCAGATACGCAGTATTTT. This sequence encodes CASSYVVASDTQYF.

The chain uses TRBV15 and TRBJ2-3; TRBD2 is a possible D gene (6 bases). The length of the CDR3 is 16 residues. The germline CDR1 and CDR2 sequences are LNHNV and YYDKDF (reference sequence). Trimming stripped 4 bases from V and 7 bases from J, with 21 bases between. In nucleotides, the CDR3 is TGTGCCACCAGCAAGAGATTCGGCGGGATTACACATACGCAGTATTTT. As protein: CATSKRFGGITHTQYF.

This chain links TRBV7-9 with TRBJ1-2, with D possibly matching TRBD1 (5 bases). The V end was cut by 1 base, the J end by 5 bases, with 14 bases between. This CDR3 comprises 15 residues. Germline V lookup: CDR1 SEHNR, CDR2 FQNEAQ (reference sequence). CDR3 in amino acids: CASSLGGEVGYGYTF. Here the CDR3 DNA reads TGTGCCAGCAGCTTAGGAGGGGAAGTAGGATATGGCTACACCTTC.

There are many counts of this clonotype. Here the CDR3 reads CASSPTGSPFFDEQFF. CDR3 nucleotide sequence: TGTGCCAGCAGTCCTACCGGGTCACCCTTCTTCGATGAGCAGTTCTTC. The V and J genes are TRBV12-3 or TRBV12-4 and TRBJ2-1; D is undetermined. This CDR3 is built from 16 residues. Trimming took 5 bases from V and 8 from J, leaving 22 bases between them.